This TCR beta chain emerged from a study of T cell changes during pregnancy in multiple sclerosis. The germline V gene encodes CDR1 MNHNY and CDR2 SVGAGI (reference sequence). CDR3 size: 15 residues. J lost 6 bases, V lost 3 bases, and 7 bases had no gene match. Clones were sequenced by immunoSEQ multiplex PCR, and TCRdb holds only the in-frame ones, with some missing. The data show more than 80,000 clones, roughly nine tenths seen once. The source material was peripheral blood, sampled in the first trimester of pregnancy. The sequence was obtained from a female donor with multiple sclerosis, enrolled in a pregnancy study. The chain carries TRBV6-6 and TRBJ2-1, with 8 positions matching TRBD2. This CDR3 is CASSYAGGRGNEQFF. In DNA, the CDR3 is TGTGCCAGCAGTTATGCGGGGGGCCGGGGCAATGAGCAGTTCTTC.